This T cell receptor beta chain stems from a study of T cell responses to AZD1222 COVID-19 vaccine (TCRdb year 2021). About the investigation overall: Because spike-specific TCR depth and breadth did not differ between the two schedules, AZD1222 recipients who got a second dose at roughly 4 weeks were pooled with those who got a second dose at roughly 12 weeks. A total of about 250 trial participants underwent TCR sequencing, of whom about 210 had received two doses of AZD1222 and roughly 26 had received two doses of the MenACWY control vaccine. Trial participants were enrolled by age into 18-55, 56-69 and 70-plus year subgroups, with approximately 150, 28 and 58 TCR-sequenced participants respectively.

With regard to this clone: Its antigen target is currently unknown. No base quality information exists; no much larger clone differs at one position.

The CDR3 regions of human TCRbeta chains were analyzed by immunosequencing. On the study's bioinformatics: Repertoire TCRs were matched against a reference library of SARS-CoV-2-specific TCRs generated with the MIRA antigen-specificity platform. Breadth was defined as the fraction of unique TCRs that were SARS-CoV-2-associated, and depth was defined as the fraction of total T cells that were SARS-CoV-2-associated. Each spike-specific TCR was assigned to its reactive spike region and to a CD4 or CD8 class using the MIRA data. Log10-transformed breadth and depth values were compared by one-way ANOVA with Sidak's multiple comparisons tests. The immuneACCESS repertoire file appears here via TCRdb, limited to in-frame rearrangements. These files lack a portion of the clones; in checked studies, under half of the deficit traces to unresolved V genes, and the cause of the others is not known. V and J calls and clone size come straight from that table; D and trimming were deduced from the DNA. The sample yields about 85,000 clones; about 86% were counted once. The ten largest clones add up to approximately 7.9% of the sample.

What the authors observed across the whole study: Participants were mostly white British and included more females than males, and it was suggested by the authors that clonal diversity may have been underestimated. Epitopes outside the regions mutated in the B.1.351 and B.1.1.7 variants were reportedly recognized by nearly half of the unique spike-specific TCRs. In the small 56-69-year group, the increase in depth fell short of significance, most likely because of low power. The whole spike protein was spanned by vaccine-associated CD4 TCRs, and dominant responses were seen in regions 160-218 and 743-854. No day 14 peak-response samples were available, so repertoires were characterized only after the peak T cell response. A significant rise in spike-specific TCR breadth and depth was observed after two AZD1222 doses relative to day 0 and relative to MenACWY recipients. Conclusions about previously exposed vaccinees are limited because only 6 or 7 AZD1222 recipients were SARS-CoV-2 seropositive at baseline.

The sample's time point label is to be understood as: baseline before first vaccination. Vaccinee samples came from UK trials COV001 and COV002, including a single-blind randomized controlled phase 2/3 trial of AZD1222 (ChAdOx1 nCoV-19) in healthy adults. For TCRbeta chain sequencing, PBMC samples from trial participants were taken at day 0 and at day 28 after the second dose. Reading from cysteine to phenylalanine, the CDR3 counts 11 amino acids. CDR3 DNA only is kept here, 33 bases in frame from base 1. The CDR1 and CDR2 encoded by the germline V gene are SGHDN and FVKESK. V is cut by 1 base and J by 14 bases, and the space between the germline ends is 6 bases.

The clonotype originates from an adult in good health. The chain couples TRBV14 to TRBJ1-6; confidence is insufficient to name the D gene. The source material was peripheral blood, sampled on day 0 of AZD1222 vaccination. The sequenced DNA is TGTGCCAGCAGCCAAGCCTCGGCCCTCCACTTT. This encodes CASSQASALHF.